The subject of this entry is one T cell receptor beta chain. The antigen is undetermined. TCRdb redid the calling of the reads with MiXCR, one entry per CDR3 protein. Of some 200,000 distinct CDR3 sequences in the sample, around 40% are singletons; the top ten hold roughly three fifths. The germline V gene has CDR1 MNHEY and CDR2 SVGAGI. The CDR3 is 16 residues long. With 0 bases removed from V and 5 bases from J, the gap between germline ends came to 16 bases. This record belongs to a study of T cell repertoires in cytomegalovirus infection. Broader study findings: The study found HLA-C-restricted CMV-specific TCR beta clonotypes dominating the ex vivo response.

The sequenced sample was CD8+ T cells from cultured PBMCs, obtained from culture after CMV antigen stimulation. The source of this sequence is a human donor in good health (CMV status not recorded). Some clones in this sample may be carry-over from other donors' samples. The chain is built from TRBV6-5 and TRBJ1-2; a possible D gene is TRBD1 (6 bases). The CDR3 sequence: CASSYSAGEKVYGYTF. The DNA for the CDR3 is TGTGCCAGCAGTTACTCGGCAGGGGAGAAAGTGTATGGCTACACCTTC.